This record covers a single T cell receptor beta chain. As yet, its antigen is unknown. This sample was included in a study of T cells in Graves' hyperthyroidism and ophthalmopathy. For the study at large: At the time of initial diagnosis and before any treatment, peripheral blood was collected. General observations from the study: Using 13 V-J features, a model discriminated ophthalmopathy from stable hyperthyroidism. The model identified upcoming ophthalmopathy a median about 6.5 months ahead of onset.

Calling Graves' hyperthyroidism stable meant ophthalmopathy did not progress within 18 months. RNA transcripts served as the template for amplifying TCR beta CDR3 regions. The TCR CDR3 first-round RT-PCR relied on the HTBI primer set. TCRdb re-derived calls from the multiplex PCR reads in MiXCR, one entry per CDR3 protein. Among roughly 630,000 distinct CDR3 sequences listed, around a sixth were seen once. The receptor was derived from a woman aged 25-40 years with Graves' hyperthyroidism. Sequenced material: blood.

The CDR3 sequence: CASSSPGYDTEAFF. In DNA form, the CDR3 reads TGTGCCAGCAGTTCTCCAGGGTACGACACTGAAGCTTTCTTT. This sequence joins TRBV27 and TRBJ1-1, with D maybe TRBD1 (5 bases). Between the trimmed V and J ends, which lost 4 bases and 3 bases, there was a span of 12 bases. Germline-derived CDR1 and CDR2 are MNHEY and SMNVEV (reference sequence). The CDR3 spans 14 residues.